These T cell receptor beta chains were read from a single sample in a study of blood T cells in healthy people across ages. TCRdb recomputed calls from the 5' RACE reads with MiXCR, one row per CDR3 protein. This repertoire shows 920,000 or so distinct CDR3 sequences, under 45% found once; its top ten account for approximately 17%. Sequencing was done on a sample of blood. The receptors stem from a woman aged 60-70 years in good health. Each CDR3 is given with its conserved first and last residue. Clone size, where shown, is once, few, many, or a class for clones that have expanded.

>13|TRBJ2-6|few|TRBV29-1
CSVEVLGANVLTF
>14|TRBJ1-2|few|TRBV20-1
CSALDSFLGYGYTF
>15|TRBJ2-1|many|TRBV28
CASSSSSGRGNEQFF
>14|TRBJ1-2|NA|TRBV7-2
CASNPRPRDYGYIF
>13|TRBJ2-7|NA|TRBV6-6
CASSPGARYEQYF
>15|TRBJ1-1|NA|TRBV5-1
CASSPTGAQSTEAFF
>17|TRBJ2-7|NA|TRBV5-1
CASSPGLAGGDPYEQYF
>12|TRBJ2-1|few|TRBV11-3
CASSFSRLEQFF
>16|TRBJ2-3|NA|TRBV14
CASSQVFGAVDDTQYF
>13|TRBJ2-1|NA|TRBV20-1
CSARWLAYNEQFF
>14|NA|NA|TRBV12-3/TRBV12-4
CAGSSPQGTETQYF
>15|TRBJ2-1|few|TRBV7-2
CASKGGSSSYNEQFF
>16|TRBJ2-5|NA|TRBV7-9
CASSLAGTSGLETQYF
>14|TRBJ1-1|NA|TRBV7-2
CASRHSGRDTEAFF
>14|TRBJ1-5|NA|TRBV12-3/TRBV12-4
CASSQGQMNQPQHF
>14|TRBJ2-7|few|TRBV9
CASSPNSRSYEQYF